This paragraph covers one T cell receptor beta chain sequence. What it binds is not known. The sample belongs to a study of CD8 T cells in ankylosing spondylitis. The CDR3 loop spans 21 amino acids. The trim removed 6 bases at V and 2 bases at J, leaving 22 bases unmatched. Per germline, CDR1 MNHEY and CDR2 SMNVEV (reference sequence). In TCRdb, the 5' RACE reads were re-called with MiXCR into one record per CDR3 protein. The sample consists of fewer than 750,000 distinct CDR3 sequences, roughly 19% of them appearing once. Broader study findings: A motif of eight highly homologous TCR beta variants was seen as apparently characteristic of ankylosing spondylitis blood.

The chain carries TRBV27 and TRBJ2-1; TRBD2 agrees at 10 bases. The TCR sequence derives from a male donor with ankylosing spondylitis. Sequencing was performed on blood, either unsorted or a sorted T cell fraction (not recorded which). The CDR3 nucleotides read TGTGCCAGCAGACTTAAATACCCAGGGGCTAGCGGGAGTATCGCCTACAATGAGCAGTTCTTC. Translation gives CASRLKYPGASGSIAYNEQFF.